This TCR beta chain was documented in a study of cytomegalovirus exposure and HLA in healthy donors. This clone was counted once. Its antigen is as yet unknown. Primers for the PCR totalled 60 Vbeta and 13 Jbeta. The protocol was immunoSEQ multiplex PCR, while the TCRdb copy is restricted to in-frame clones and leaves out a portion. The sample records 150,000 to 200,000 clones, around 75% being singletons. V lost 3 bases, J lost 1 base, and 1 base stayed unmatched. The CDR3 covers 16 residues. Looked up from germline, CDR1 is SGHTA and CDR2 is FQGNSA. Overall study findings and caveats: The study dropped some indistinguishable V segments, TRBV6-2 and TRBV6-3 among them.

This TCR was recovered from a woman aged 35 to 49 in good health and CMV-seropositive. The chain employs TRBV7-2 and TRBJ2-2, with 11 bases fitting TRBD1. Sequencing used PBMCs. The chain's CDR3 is CASSLGTGGNTGELFF. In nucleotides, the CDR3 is TGTGCCAGCAGCTTGGGGACAGGGGGGAACACCGGGGAGCTGTTTTTT.